These 32 T cell receptor beta chains came from one sample sequenced in a study of shared clonotypes between healthy human individuals. The method was immunoSEQ multiplex PCR; TCRdb's version includes in-frame clones alone and lacks a portion of them. The repertoire holds some 2.1 million clones, with roughly 96% as singletons. Sequencing was performed on naive CD4+ T cells sorted from blood. Subset here: CD45RA+ positively selected. The receptors shown here come from a man younger than 35 in good health.

The J gene is TRBJ2-1, the V gene TRBV6-6, with 10 bases lining up with TRBD2. The CDR3 has 15 amino acids. V lost 5 bases, J lost 5 bases, and 6 bases stayed unmatched. CDR1 and CDR2 from the germline V gene are MNHNY and SVGAGI (reference sequence). The CDR3 nucleotides read TGTGCCAGCAGTCCTGGACTAGCGGAAAACAATGAGCAGTTCTTC. Its protein is CASSPGLAENNEQFF.

Of note for this clone: At the DNA level, this CDR3 is encoded by other sequences in the same sample as well. V is TRBV19 and J is TRBJ2-6, with 8 bases matching TRBD1. The germline V gene encodes CDR1 LNHDA and CDR2 SQIVND (reference sequence). The length of the CDR3 is 15 residues. V gave up 3 bases and J gave up 4 bases; unmatched junction bases: 2. The CDR3: CASSIQGAGANVLTF. CDR3 bases: TGTGCCAGTAGTATCCAGGGGGCGGGGGCCAACGTCCTGACTTTC.

The chain has TRBV27 and TRBJ2-7; D is undetermined. From germline, CDR1 is MNHEY and CDR2 SMNVEV (reference sequence). The CDR3 length is 15 residues. Trimming shortened V by 4 bases and J by 2 bases, and 15 bases separated the two germline ends. The CDR3 sequence: CASSSVRLGTYEQYF. Here the CDR3 DNA reads TGTGCCAGCAGTTCAGTCAGGTTGGGGACCTACGAGCAGTACTTC.

The chain joins TRBV7-9 to TRBJ2-3; D gene ambiguous. Germline CDR1 and CDR2: SEHNR and FQNEAQ (reference sequence). The CDR3 is 10 amino acids. V lost 10 bases and J 5 bases, leaving 7 bases between the germline ends. The CDR3 sequence is CATEEDTQYF. The CDR3 DNA follows: TGTGCCACCGAGGAAGATACGCAGTATTTT.

This clone was detected a few times. Different DNA sequences within this sample yield the same CDR3. The chain uses TRBV6-1 and TRBJ2-7; a weak D match, TRBD1 (5 bases). The germline gives CDR1 MNHNS, CDR2 SASEGT. V shed 5 bases and J shed 4 bases, with 6 bases lying between them. CDR3 length: 11 residues. CDR3 DNA: TGTGCCAGCAGTAAGGGGTACGAGCAGTACTTC. It encodes CASSKGYEQYF.

This chain connects TRBV21-1 to TRBJ1-6. TRBV21-1 is listed as a pseudogene. The CDR3 is 18 residues long. CDR3 coding DNA: TGTGCCAGCAGCAAAGTTAAAGTCGGGCTATGGTATAATTCACCCCTCCACTTT. Protein product: CASSKVKVGLWYNSPLHF.

The rearrangement uses TRBV5-1 and TRBJ2-3, with TRBD2 identical over 9 bases. J lost 0 bases, V lost 4 bases, and 9 bases had no gene match. The CDR3 runs to 17 residues. In germline, CDR1 is SGHRS, CDR2 YFSETQ. CDR3 region: CASSGSTSGRSTDTQYF. In nucleotides, the CDR3 is TGCGCCAGCAGCGGATCAACAAGCGGGAGGAGCACAGATACGCAGTATTTT.

The chain uses TRBV5-1 and TRBJ2-1; 8 bases are a match to TRBD1. J was trimmed by 9 bases and V by 0 bases; bases with no gene match: 2. Germline loops: CDR1 SGHRS, CDR2 YFSETQ. The CDR3 is made up of 13 amino acids. CDR3 protein: CASSLGQGFEQFF. The CDR3 nucleotides are TGCGCCAGCAGCTTGGGACAGGGGTTTGAGCAGTTCTTC.

To note about this clone: Other DNA sequences in the sample encode the same CDR3. CDR3 sequence reads: CAWGQTNTEAFF. The CDR3 coding sequence is TGTGCCTGGGGACAGACGAACACTGAAGCTTTCTTT. This chain connects TRBV30 to TRBJ1-1; weak D call: TRBD1 (6 bases). V was shortened by 5 bases and J by 1 base, with 8 bases between the two germline ends. Germline CDR1 reads GTSNPN; CDR2 reads SVGIG (reference sequence). The CDR3 spans 12 residues.

The chain recombines TRBV29-1 with TRBJ1-1; 12 positions match TRBD1. The CDR3 contains 16 residues. V gave up 6 bases and J gave up 1 base; unmatched junction bases: 9. The V gene's germline CDR1 is SQVTM and CDR2 ANQGSEA. The CDR3 protein is CSVGTGTGGRNTEAFF. CDR3 coding DNA: TGCAGCGTCGGAACCGGGACAGGGGGCAGGAACACTGAAGCTTTCTTT.

The chain combines TRBV27 with TRBJ2-1; D remains unclear. Trimming pared 5 bases from V and 7 bases from J, leaving 9 bases between. The CDR3 is 12 residues long. Germline CDR1 MNHEY, CDR2 SMNVEV (reference sequence). In nucleotides, the CDR3 is TGTGCCAGCAGTCAACTTTTAAATGAGCAGTTCTTC. This codes for CASSQLLNEQFF.

The chain uses TRBV5-1 and TRBJ2-2; TRBD1 is a possible D gene (5 bases). Per the germline V gene, CDR1 is SGHRS and CDR2 is YFSETQ. This CDR3 has 14 residues. Trimming left V 4 bases short and J 2 bases short, with 9 bases between. In nucleotides, the CDR3 is TGCGCCAGCAGCAACGGACACAACACCGGGGAGCTGTTTTTT. Translation: CASSNGHNTGELFF.

CDR3 sequence: CASSAGSGTGNYEQYF. CDR3 DNA sequence: TGTGCCAGCAGCGCTGGATCCGGGACAGGGAACTACGAGCAGTACTTC. V and J are TRBV7-9 and TRBJ2-7; 9 bases fit TRBD1. Germline CDR1 reads SEHNR; CDR2 reads FQNEAQ (reference sequence). With V trimmed by 5 bases and J by 3 bases, 11 bases remained unmatched. The CDR3 spans 16 residues.

J is TRBJ1-1 and V is TRBV2, with TRBD1 as a possible D gene (5 bases). CDR3 length: 13 residues. Germline V gives CDR1 SNHLY, CDR2 FYNNEI. V lost 6 bases, J lost 6 bases, and 14 bases lay in between. The CDR3 sequence: CASRDAGRAEAFF. The CDR3, as DNA: TGTGCCAGCAGAGATGCAGGGAGGGCTGAAGCTTTCTTT.

This chain connects TRBV2 to TRBJ2-7; 8 nucleotides align to TRBD1. V lost 6 bases and J lost 1; bases outside the gene matches: 8. Germline loops: CDR1 SNHLY, CDR2 FYNNEI. CDR3 length: 15 residues. This CDR3 is CASSGQGAASYEQYF. The CDR3 nucleotides are TGTGCCAGCAGCGGACAGGGAGCCGCTTCCTACGAGCAGTACTTC. Full variable domain (outside the CDR3, taken from reference TRBV2 and TRBJ2-7): EPEVTQTPSHQVTQMGQEVILRCVPISNHLYFYWYRQILGQKVEFLVSFYNNEISEKSEIFDDQFSVERPDGSNFTLKIRSTKLEDSAMYFCASSGQGAASYEQYFGPGTRLTVT.

CDR3 protein: CASSIQSGQIYEQYF. The DNA for the CDR3 is TGTGCCAGTAGTATTCAGTCGGGACAGATCTACGAGCAGTACTTC. V and J are TRBV19 and TRBJ2-7; TRBD1 agrees at 7 bases. V trimming: 3 bases; J trimming: 3 bases; junction bases outside the gene matches: 8. The CDR3 runs to 15 residues. Germline V CDR1 and CDR2: LNHDA, SQIVND (reference sequence). Using reference TRBV19 and TRBJ2-7 for the parts outside the CDR3, the full variable domain is DGGITQSPKYLFRKEGQNVTLSCEQNLNHDAMYWYRQDPGQGLRLIYYSQIVNDFQKGDIAEGYSVSREKKESFPLTVTSAQKNPTAFYLCASSIQSGQIYEQYFGPGTRLTVT.

This chain uses TRBV7-9 with TRBJ2-1; D possibly corresponds to TRBD2 (5 bases). The CDR3 length is 15 residues. V lost 2 bases and J 0 bases, leaving 8 bases between the germline ends. Germline V gives CDR1 SEHNR, CDR2 FQNEAQ (reference sequence). CDR3 amino acids: CASSLNRGSYNEQFF. The DNA for the CDR3 is TGTGCCAGCAGCTTAAACCGGGGCTCCTACAATGAGCAGTTCTTC.

This clone was counted only a few times. The sample holds other DNA sequences that translate to the same CDR3. This chain connects TRBV5-1 to TRBJ2-3; D gene unclear. Trimming removed 0 bases from V and 6 bases from J, with 5 bases in between. This CDR3 has 12 residues. CDR1 and CDR2 (germline): SGHRS, YFSETQ. CDR3 DNA sequence: TGCGCCAGCAGCTTGGATGGGGATACGCAGTATTTT. Protein: CASSLDGDTQYF.

The chain couples TRBV19 to TRBJ1-5; tentatively, D is TRBD1 (5 bases). The CDR3 is made up of 14 amino acids. V lost 6 bases to trimming and J lost 9 bases, with 18 bases between them. CDR1 LNHDA and CDR2 SQIVND come from the germline V gene (reference sequence). The CDR3 loop is CASRYGQGGLPQHF. CDR3 nucleotide sequence: TGTGCCAGTAGATACGGGCAGGGTGGTCTGCCCCAGCATTTT.

This clone is a singleton in its sample. Being one base from a much bigger clone, this may be a read error. This CDR3 is also generated by other DNA sequences in the sample. The CDR3 loop is CAWSVDTEAFF. The CDR3 DNA reads as TGTGCCTGGAGTGTTGACACTGAAGCTTTCTTT. The rearrangement uses TRBV30 and TRBJ1-1, with D hard to call. V dropped 0 bases and J dropped 3 bases, with 2 bases sitting between them. Germline V lookup: CDR1 GTSNPN, CDR2 SVGIG (reference sequence). CDR3 size: 11 residues.

As concerns this clone: The same CDR3 also results from other DNA sequences found in this sample. This chain links TRBV19 with TRBJ2-1, with D unclear. CDR3 length equals 14 residues. Trimming left V 0 bases short and J 0 bases short, with 3 bases between. Germline V gives CDR1 LNHDA, CDR2 SQIVND (reference sequence). The CDR3 sequence: CASSIENSYNEQFF. CDR3 nucleotides: TGTGCCAGTAGTATAGAGAACTCCTACAATGAGCAGTTCTTC.

V and J are TRBV9 and TRBJ2-7; D gene unclear. V dropped 4 bases and J dropped 5 bases, with 13 bases sitting between them. CDR1 and CDR2 from the germline V gene are SGDLS and YYNGEE. This CDR3 is 13 amino acids long. The CDR3 region has the DNA TGTGCCAGCAGCACTCATCAAGAGGACGAGCAGTACTTC. It encodes CASSTHQEDEQYF. The full variable domain, completed using reference TRBV9 and TRBJ2-7, is DSGVTQTPKHLITATGQRVTLRCSPRSGDLSVYWYQQSLDQGLQFLIQYYNGEERAKGNILERFSAQQFPDLHSELNLSSLELGDSALYFCASSTHQEDEQYFGPGTRLTVT.

The J gene is TRBJ1-5, the V gene TRBV15; no firm D call. The CDR3 runs 20 residues. Trimming left V 5 bases short and J 2 bases short, with 28 bases between. Per germline, CDR1 LNHNV and CDR2 YYDKDF (reference sequence). The CDR3 DNA follows: TGTGCCACCAGCCCCACTTGGGAGAACCCGAGGACTGGGGGCAATCAGCCCCAGCATTTT. This codes for CATSPTWENPRTGGNQPQHF. The whole variable domain, filled in from reference TRBV15 and TRBJ1-5, reads DAMVIQNPRYQVTQFGKPVTLSCSQTLNHNVMYWYQQKSSQAPKLLFHYYDKDFNNEADTPDNFQSRRPNTSFCFLDIRSPGLGDTAMYLCATSPTWENPRTGGNQPQHFGDGTRLSIL.

This CDR3 reads CASSPEGVSGTEAFF. The CDR3 coding sequence is TGTGCCAGCAGTCCCGAGGGAGTCTCGGGCACTGAAGCTTTCTTT. The chain links TRBV6-4 to TRBJ1-1; D gene unclear. The CDR3 has 15 residues. Germline CDR1 and CDR2: MRHNA and SNTAGT. V shed 5 bases and J shed 4 bases, with 17 bases lying between them.

The chain recombines TRBV9 with TRBJ2-2, with 9 bases matching TRBD1. The trim removed 0 bases at V and 2 bases at J, leaving 5 bases unmatched. Per germline, CDR1 SGDLS and CDR2 YYNGEE. This CDR3 spans 17 amino acids. CDR3 in amino acids: CASSVGRGQGNTGELFF. The CDR3 DNA sequence: TGTGCCAGCAGCGTAGGCCGGGGACAGGGAAACACCGGGGAGCTGTTTTTT.

This clone was counted a few times. The genes are TRBV19 and TRBJ1-2, with TRBD1 matching over 8 bases. The J segment lost 4 bases and the V segment lost 10 bases, leaving 8 bases of the junction unmatched. The CDR3 spans 13 residues. Germline-derived CDR1 and CDR2 are LNHDA and SQIVND (reference sequence). The DNA for the CDR3 is TGTGCCACCCAGGGGGCGAAGATCTATGGCTACACCTTC. Protein sequence: CATQGAKIYGYTF. The entire variable domain, with the rest obtained from reference TRBV19 and TRBJ1-2, is as follows: DGGITQSPKYLFRKEGQNVTLSCEQNLNHDAMYWYRQDPGQGLRLIYYSQIVNDFQKGDIAEGYSVSREKKESFPLTVTSAQKNPTAFYLCATQGAKIYGYTFGSGTRLTVV.

The V call is TRBV7-6, the J call TRBJ2-2; D unclear. The V and J ends lost 5 bases and 5 bases respectively, with 15 bases between them. The CDR3 runs 15 residues. Looked up from germline, CDR1 is SGHVS and CDR2 is FNYEAQ. CDR3 bases: TGTGCCAGCAGCACTGAAGGGTCCGCGACCGGGGAGCTGTTTTTT. This encodes CASSTEGSATGELFF.

This clone has just one count. The rearrangement joins TRBV11-3 to TRBJ2-2; no definite D call. From germline, CDR1 is SGHNT and CDR2 YENEEA. This CDR3 is 16 amino acids long. Trimming pared 1 base from V and 6 bases from J, leaving 15 bases between. CDR3 region: CASSLGARSVAGELFF. The CDR3 DNA reads TGTGCCAGCAGCTTAGGAGCGCGATCAGTGGCCGGGGAGCTGTTTTTT. The variable domain in full, completed from reference TRBV11-3 and TRBJ2-2, reads EAGVVQSPRYKIIEKKQPVAFWCNPISGHNTLYWYLQNLGQGPELLIRYENEEAVDDSQLPKDRFSAERLKGVDSTLKIQPAELGDSAVYLCASSLGARSVAGELFFGEGSRLTVL.

The V gene is TRBV5-1, the J gene TRBJ2-7; 9 bases agree with TRBD1. After removal of 4 bases from V and 4 bases from J, the junction contained 9 bases not matched to a gene. The CDR3 length is 15 residues. CDR1 and CDR2 (germline): SGHRS, YFSETQ. CDR3 region: CASSRNRDREYEQYF. The CDR3 nucleotides read TGCGCCAGCAGCCGCAACCGGGACAGGGAGTACGAGCAGTACTTC.

This chain uses TRBV19 with TRBJ1-5; D perhaps matches TRBD1 (6 bases). Trimming took 5 bases from V and 0 from J, leaving 8 bases between them. The CDR3 has 14 amino acids. CDR1 LNHDA and CDR2 SQIVND come from the germline V gene (reference sequence). In DNA, the CDR3 is TGTGCCAGTAGTTACAGGGATAGCAATCAGCCCCAGCATTTT. Translation gives CASSYRDSNQPQHF. Full variable domain (missing parts from reference TRBV19 and TRBJ1-5): DGGITQSPKYLFRKEGQNVTLSCEQNLNHDAMYWYRQDPGQGLRLIYYSQIVNDFQKGDIAEGYSVSREKKESFPLTVTSAQKNPTAFYLCASSYRDSNQPQHFGDGTRLSIL.

In its sample, this clone was seen once. This chain uses TRBV28 with TRBJ2-2, with D perhaps matching TRBD1 (5 bases). There are 14 residues in the CDR3. Germline values: CDR1 MDHEN, CDR2 SYDVKM. V lost 10 bases to trimming and J lost 3 bases, with 15 bases between them. CDR3 in amino acids: CATARTTYTGELFF. CDR3 nucleotide sequence: TGTGCCACCGCTAGGACAACCTACACCGGGGAGCTGTTTTTT.

The rearrangement uses TRBV5-1 and TRBJ2-3, with D unresolved. This CDR3 spans 14 amino acids. CDR1 and CDR2 (germline): SGHRS, YFSETQ. V was clipped by 5 bases and J by 0 bases, with 10 bases between them. CDR3 residues: CASRPTLSTDTQYF. As DNA, the CDR3 is TGCGCCAGCAGACCGACCCTTAGCACAGATACGCAGTATTTT.